This passage covers 10 T cell receptor beta chains from one sample sequenced in a study of technical replicates of blood from several donors. Using immunoSEQ multiplex PCR, the repertoire was profiled, and TCRdb retains in-frame clones only, with some absent. The table has roughly 72,000 clones, 80% to 95% seen once; the top ten hold roughly 0.37%. The specimen sequenced was T cells isolated from PBMCs. All receptors come from a human donor in good health.

V usage is TRBV20-1 and J usage is TRBJ2-5; D is unresolved. CDR3 length equals 11 residues. V was clipped by 5 bases and J by 2 bases, with 6 bases between them. Germline V gene data show CDR1 as DFQATT and CDR2 as SNEGSKA (reference sequence). CDR3 sequence: CSASRQETQYF. CDR3 in DNA: TGCAGTGCTTCCAGGCAAGAGACCCAGTACTTC.

This clone showed up just once. The chain combines TRBV18 with TRBJ2-1; 13 bases fit TRBD2. Germline V lookup: CDR1 KGHSH, CDR2 LQKENI. CDR3 size: 18 residues. With 6 bases clipped from V and 2 bases from J, the junction kept 10 bases outside the gene matches. The CDR3 DNA follows: TGTGCCAGCTCTTCCACTAGCGGGAGGGCCGGGGCCTACAATGAGCAGTTCTTC. It codes for CASSSTSGRAGAYNEQFF. Complete variable domain (other parts from reference TRBV18 and TRBJ2-1): NAGVMQNPRHLVRRRGQEARLRCSPMKGHSHVYWYRQLPEEGLKFMVYLQKENIIDESGMPKERFSAEFPKEGPSILRIQQVVRGDSAAYFCASSSTSGRAGAYNEQFFGPGTRLTVL.

J is TRBJ2-1 and V is TRBV25-1; 9 positions match TRBD2. CDR1 MGHDK and CDR2 SYGVNS come from the germline V gene. This CDR3 comprises 15 residues. The V segment lost 4 bases and the J segment 10 bases; nucleotides outside the gene matches: 11. The CDR3 protein is CASSGLAGALQEQFF. CDR3 DNA sequence: TGTGCCAGCAGTGGGTTAGCGGGAGCATTACAAGAGCAGTTCTTC.

This chain connects TRBV2 to TRBJ1-1; D uncertain. The CDR3 length is 13 residues. The V end was cut by 7 bases, the J end by 4 bases, with 13 bases between. Germline CDR1 is SNHLY and CDR2 is FYNNEI. The CDR3 region has the DNA TGTGCCAGCATGGTCGAGTTGTCCACTGAAGCTTTCTTT. Protein sequence: CASMVELSTEAFF.

The rearrangement joins TRBV5-1 to TRBJ2-7; 14 bases are a match to TRBD2. The CDR3 has 18 residues. CDR1 and CDR2 (germline): SGHRS, YFSETQ. V shed 3 bases, J shed 6 bases, and the junction held 14 bases outside the gene matches. CDR3 amino acids: CASSSLRLAGGSIGEQYF. CDR3 DNA: TGCGCCAGCAGCTCTCTGCGACTAGCGGGGGGGTCTATCGGCGAGCAGTACTTC.

The V gene is TRBV5-6, the J gene TRBJ1-1; perhaps TRBD1 as D (5 bases). Germline V gene data show CDR1 as SGHDT and CDR2 as YYEEEE. V dropped 3 bases and J dropped 1 base, with 13 bases sitting between them. The CDR3 is made up of 15 amino acids. For the CDR3, the DNA is TGTGCCAGCAGCTACCGGGCCAGGGAGAACACTGAAGCTTTCTTT. Translating it yields CASSYRARENTEAFF.

CDR3 nucleotide sequence: TGTGCCTGGAACAGGGACGTTGACTATGGCTACACCTTC. It translates to CAWNRDVDYGYTF. V and J are TRBV30 and TRBJ1-2; weak D call: TRBD1 (6 bases). The CDR3 loop spans 13 amino acids. CDR1 and CDR2 from the germline V gene are GTSNPN and SVGIG (reference sequence). V shed 4 bases and J shed 3 bases, with 12 bases lying between them. The whole variable domain, filled in from reference TRBV30 and TRBJ1-2, reads SQTIHQWPATLVQPVGSPLSLECTVEGTSNPNLYWYRQAAGRGLQLLFYSVGIGQISSEVPQNLSASRPQDRQFILSSKKLLLSDSGFYLCAWNRDVDYGYTFGSGTRLTVV.

V gene TRBV6-4 combines with J gene TRBJ1-1; maybe TRBD1 (5 bases). The V gene lost 0 bases and the J gene lost 11 bases, with 13 bases spanning the gap. Germline V lookup: CDR1 MRHNA, CDR2 SNTAGT. CDR3 length: 13 amino acids. The CDR3, as DNA: TGTGCCAGCAGTGACTCCACTACAGGTACGGCTTTCTTT. Translating gives CASSDSTTGTAFF.

This chain uses TRBV28 with TRBJ2-7; possibly TRBD2 for D (5 bases). The germline V and J ends were trimmed by 7 bases and 2 bases, with 18 bases remaining between them. The CDR3 length is 15 residues. Germline values: CDR1 MDHEN, CDR2 SYDVKM. Written as DNA, the CDR3 is TGTGCCAGCACTTTCACTCTAACTAGACCCTACGAGCAGTACTTC. Translated: CASTFTLTRPYEQYF. The full variable domain, in which reference TRBV28 and TRBJ2-7 provide the parts outside the CDR3, is DVKVTQSSRYLVKRTGEKVFLECVQDMDHENMFWYRQDPGLGLRLIYFSYDVKMKEKGDIPEGYSVSREKKERFSLILESASTNQTSMYLCASTFTLTRPYEQYFGPGTRLTVT.

The CDR3 DNA sequence: TGCGCCAGCAGCTCCCCGGGACAGGCAGGGAACACCATATATTTT. Its translation: CASSSPGQAGNTIYF. This chain links TRBV5-1 with TRBJ1-3; 8 bases are shared with TRBD1. Germline loops: CDR1 SGHRS, CDR2 YFSETQ. CDR3 length equals 15 residues. With 3 bases clipped from V and 7 bases from J, the junction kept 9 bases outside the gene matches.